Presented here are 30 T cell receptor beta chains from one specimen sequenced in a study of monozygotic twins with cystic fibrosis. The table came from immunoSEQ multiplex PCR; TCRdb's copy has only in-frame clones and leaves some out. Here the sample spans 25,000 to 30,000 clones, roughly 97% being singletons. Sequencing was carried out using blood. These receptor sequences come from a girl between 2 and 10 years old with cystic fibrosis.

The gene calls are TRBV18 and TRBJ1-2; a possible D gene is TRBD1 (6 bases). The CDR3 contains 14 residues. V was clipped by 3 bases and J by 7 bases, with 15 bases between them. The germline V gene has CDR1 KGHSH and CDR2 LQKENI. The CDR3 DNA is TGTGCCAGCTCACCTGAGATTATCAGGGGTGGCTACACCTTC. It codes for CASSPEIIRGGYTF.

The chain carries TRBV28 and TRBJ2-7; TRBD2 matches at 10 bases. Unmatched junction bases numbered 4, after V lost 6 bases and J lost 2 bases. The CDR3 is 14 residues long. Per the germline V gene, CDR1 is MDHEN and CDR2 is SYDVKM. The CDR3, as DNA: TGTGCCAGCAGACCACTAGCGGGAACCTACGAGCAGTACTTC. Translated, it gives CASRPLAGTYEQYF.

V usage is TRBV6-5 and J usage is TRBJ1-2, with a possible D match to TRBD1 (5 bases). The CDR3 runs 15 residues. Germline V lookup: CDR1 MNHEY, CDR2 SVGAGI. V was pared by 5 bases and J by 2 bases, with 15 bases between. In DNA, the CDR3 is TGTGCCAGCAGTCACCACCAGGGCGGGAACTATGGCTACACCTTC. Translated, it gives CASSHHQGGNYGYTF.

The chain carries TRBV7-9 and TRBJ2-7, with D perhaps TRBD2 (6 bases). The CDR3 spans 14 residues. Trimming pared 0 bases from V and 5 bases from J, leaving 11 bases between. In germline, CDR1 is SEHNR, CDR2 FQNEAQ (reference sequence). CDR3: CASSLAGGLNEQYF. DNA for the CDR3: TGTGCCAGCAGCTTAGCGGGAGGCTTGAACGAGCAGTACTTC.

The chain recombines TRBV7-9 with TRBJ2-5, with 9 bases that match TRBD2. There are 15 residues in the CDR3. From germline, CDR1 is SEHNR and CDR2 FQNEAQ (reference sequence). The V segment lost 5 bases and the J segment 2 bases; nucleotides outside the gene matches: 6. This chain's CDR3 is CASSPNLAGQETQYF. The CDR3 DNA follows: TGTGCCAGCAGCCCAAATCTAGCGGGACAAGAGACCCAGTACTTC.

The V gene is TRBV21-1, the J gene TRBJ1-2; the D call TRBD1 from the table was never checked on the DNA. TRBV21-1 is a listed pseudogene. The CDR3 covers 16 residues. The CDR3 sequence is CASSKALWDRNYGYTF. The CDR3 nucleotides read TGTGCCAGCAGCAAAGCGCTTTGGGACAGGAACTATGGCTACACCTTC.

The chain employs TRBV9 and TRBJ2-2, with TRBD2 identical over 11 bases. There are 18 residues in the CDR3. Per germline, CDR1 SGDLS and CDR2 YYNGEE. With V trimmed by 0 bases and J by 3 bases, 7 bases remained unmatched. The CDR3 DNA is TGTGCCAGCAGCGTAGTCCCACTTAGCGGGAGGGACACCGGGGAGCTGTTTTTT. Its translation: CASSVVPLSGRDTGELFF.

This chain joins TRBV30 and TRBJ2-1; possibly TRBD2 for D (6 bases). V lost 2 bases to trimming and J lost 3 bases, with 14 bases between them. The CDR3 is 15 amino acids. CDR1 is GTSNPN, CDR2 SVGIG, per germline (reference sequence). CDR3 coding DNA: TGTGCCTGGAGTCAGGGACTGCTCTTCTACAATGAGCAGTTCTTC. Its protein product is CAWSQGLLFYNEQFF.

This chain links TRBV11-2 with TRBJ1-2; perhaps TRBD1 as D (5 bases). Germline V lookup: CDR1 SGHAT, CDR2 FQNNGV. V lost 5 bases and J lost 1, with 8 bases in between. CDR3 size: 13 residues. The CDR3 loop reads CASSQGRNYGYTF. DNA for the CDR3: TGTGCCAGCAGCCAGGGACGTAACTATGGCTACACCTTC.

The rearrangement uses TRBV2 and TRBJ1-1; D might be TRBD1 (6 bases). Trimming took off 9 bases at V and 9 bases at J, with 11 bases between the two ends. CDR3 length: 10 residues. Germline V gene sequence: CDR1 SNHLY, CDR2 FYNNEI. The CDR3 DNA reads TGTGCCAGGACACAGGGTAAAGCTTTCTTT. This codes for CARTQGKAFF.

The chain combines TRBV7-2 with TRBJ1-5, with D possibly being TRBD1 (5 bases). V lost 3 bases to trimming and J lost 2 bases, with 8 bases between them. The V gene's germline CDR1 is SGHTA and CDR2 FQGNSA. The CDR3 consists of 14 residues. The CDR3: CASSLTGGNQPQHF. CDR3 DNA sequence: TGTGCCAGCAGCTTGACGGGGGGCAATCAGCCCCAGCATTTT.

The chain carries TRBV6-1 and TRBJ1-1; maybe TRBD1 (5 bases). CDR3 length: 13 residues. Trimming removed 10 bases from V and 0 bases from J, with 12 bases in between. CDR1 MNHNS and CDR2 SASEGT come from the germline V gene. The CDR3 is CATRQTMNTEAFF. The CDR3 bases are TGTGCCACCCGACAGACTATGAACACTGAAGCTTTCTTT.

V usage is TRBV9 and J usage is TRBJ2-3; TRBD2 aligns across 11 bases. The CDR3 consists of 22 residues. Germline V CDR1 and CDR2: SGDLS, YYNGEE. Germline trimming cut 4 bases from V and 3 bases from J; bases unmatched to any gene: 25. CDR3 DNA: TGTGCCAGCAGCATTACTAGCGGGAGCAGTAACGGGAGGGAGCGTAGAACAGATACGCAGTATTTT. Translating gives CASSITSGSSNGRERRTDTQYF.

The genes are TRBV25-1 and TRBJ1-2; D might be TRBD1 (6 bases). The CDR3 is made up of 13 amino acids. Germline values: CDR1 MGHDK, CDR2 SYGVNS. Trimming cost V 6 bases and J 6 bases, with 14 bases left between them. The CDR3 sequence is CASSYYGGDGYTF. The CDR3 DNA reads TGTGCCAGCAGCTACTACGGGGGCGATGGCTACACCTTC.

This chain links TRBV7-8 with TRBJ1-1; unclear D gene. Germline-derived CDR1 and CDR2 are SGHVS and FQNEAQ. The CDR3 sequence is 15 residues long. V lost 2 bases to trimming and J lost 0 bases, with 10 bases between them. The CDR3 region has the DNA TGTGCCAGCAGCTTATCCGGGATCATGAACACTGAAGCTTTCTTT. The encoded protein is CASSLSGIMNTEAFF.

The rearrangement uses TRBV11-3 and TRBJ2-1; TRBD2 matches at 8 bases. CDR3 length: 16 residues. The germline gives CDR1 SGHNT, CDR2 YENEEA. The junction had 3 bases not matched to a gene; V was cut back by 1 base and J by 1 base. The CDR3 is CASSLVSGGSYNEQFF. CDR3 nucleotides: TGTGCCAGCAGCTTAGTCTCGGGAGGGTCCTACAATGAGCAGTTCTTC. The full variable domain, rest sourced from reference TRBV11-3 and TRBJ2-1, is EAGVVQSPRYKIIEKKQPVAFWCNPISGHNTLYWYLQNLGQGPELLIRYENEEAVDDSQLPKDRFSAERLKGVDSTLKIQPAELGDSAVYLCASSLVSGGSYNEQFFGPGTRLTVL.

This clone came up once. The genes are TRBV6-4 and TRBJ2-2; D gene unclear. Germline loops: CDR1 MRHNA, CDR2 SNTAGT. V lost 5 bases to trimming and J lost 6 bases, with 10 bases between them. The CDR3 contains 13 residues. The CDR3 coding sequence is TGTGCCAGCAGTAAGGTAGAAGCCGGGGAGCTGTTTTTT. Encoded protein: CASSKVEAGELFF.

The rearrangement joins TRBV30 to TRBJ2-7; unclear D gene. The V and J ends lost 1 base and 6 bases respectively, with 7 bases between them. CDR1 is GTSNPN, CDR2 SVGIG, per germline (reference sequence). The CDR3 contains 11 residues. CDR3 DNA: TGTGCCTGGAGTGCCCTCAGCGAGCAGTACTTC. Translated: CAWSALSEQYF.

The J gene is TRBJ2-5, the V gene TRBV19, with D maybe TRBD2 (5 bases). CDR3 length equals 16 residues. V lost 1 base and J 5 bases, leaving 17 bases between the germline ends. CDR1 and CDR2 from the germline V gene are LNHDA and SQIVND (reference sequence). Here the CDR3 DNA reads TGTGCCAGTAGTATAGTGAGGGTAGATCGGACGGAGACCCAGTACTTC. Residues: CASSIVRVDRTETQYF.

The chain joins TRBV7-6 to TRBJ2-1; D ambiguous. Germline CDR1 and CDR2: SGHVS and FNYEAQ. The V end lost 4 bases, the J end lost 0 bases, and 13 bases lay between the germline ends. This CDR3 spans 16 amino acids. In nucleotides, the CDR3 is TGTGCCAGCAGCTCCCCCTACCGTAGCTCCTACAATGAGCAGTTCTTC. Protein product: CASSSPYRSSYNEQFF.

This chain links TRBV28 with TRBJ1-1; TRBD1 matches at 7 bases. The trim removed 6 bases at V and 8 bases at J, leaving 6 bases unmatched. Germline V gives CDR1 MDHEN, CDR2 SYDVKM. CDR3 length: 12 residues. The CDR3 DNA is TGTGCCAGCAGCGGCGACAGGGCCGAAGCTTTCTTT. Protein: CASSGDRAEAFF.

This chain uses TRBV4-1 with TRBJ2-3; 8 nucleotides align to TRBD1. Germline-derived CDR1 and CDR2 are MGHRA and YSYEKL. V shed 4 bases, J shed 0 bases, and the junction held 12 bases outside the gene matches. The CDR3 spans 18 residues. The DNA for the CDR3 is TGCGCCAGCAGCCTCCTCCCTCCGGGACAGGCAAGCACAGATACGCAGTATTTT. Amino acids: CASSLLPPGQASTDTQYF.

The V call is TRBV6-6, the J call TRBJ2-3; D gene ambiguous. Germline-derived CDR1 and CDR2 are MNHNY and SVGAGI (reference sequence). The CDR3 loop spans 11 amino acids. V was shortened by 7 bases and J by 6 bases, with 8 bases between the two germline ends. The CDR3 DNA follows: TGTGCCAGCATGGCCGGGGATACGCAGTATTTT. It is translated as CASMAGDTQYF.

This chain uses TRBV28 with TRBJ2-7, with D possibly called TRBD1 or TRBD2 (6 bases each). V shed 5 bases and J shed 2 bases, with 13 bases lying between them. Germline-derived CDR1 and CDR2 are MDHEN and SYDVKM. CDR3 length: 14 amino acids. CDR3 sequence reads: CASSGGQAPYEQYF. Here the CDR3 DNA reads TGTGCCAGCAGTGGGGGGCAGGCCCCCTACGAGCAGTACTTC.

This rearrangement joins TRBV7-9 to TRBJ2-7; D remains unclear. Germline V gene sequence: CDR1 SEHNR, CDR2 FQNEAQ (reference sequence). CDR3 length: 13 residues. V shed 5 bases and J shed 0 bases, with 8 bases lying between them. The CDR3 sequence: CASSLESSYEQYF. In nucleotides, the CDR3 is TGTGCCAGCAGCCTGGAGAGCTCCTACGAGCAGTACTTC.

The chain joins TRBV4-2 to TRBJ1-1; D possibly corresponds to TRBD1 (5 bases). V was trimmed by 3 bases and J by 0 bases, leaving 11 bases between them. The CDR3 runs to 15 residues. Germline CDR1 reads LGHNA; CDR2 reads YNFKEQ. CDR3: CASSHPTAMNTEAFF. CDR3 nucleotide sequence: TGTGCCAGCAGCCATCCGACAGCTATGAACACTGAAGCTTTCTTT.

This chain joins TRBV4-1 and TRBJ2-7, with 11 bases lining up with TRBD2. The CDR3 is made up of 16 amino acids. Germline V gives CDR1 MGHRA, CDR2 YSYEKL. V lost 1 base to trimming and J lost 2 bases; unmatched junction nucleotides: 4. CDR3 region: CASSQALAGGPYEQYF. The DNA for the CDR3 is TGCGCCAGCAGCCAAGCCTTAGCGGGAGGGCCCTACGAGCAGTACTTC.

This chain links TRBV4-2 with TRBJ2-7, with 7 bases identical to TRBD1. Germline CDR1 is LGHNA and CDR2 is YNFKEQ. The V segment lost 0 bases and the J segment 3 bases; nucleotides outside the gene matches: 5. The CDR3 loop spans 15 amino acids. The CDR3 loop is CASSQDRAGGYEQYF. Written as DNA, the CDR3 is TGTGCCAGCAGCCAAGATCGGGCAGGGGGCTACGAGCAGTACTTC.

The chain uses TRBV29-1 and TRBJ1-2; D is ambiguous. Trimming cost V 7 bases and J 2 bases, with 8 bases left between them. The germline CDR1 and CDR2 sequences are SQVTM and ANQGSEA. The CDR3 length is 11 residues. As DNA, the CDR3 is TGCAGCGGAATTCTGAACTATGGCTACACCTTC. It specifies CSGILNYGYTF.

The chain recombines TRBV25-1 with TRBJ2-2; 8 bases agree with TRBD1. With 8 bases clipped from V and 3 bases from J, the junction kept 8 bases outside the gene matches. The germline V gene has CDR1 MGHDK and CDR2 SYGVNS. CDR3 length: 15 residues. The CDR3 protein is CASGGTGWHTGELFF. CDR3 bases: TGTGCCAGCGGGGGGACAGGTTGGCACACCGGGGAGCTGTTTTTT.